Given below is one TCR beta chain in context. Its target antigen remains unknown. The sample holds no much larger clone one base away, and base qualities are not on file. The immunoSEQ Assay, a bias-controlled multiplex PCR, was used to amplify TCRbeta CDR3 regions from genomic DNA. As for the authors' bioinformatics: Within the assay, amplification of reference gene primers was used to estimate how many nucleated cells each sample contained. Sequence reads were collapsed and filtered to measure the absolute abundance of every unique TCRbeta CDR3 rearrangement. Productive Simpson clonality was computed per sample as the square root of Simpson's diversity index over productive rearrangements. TCRdb holds this immuneACCESS table with in-frame rearrangements only. Some clones are missing; in checked studies, unresolved V genes explain under half, and the rest has no known cause. V and J calls and clone size come straight from that table; D and trimming were deduced from the DNA. The sample yields about 180,000 clones; approximately 90% were counted once. The ten largest clonotypes hold roughly 4.2% of the sample.

The CDR3 spans 14 residues, from the cysteine through the phenylalanine. The CDR3 DNA has 42 bases and is translated from base 1. Ends trimmed: V by 2 bases, J by 0 bases; bases unmatched to a gene: 1. From a lookup of the germline V gene, CDR1 and CDR2 are SGHRS and YFSETQ. The collaborating institutions used their own protocols to collect whole blood in K2EDTA tubes. For TCRbeta analysis, collaborators shipped samples in one of three forms: frozen whole blood, isolated PBMCs, or DNA extracted from either of those sample types. The sample belongs to a study of blood T cell repertoires in COVID-19 (dated by TCRdb to the early 2020s). The study in broad terms: Samples from collaborators originated in the United States, Italy and Spain and spanned both the acute and convalescent phases of COVID-19. The prospective study material was composed of cDNA or gDNA derived from T cells, B-cell-depleted T cells, or PBMCs. Deeply sampled blood TCRbeta repertoires from subjects exposed to, actively infected with, or recovered from COVID-19 were included in the dataset. The repertoires were released in a freely available public database intended as a resource for research on the immune response to SARS-CoV-2. Samples were obtained from the ongoing ImmuneRACE study (first 160 participants) and from over a thousand subjects provided by 6 global collaborators. Nearly every sample came with metadata listing a de-identified subject ID, COVID-19 status, age in years and sex. HLA class I and class II types, where available, came from metadata supplied by the sample provider rather than from assay-based typing.

The investigation overall reported the following: The quantity of clinical and demographic metadata differed by source and by participant and was supplied without curation.

The TCR comes from a woman aged 30 to 39 with acute or convalescent COVID-19. The specimen sequenced was peripheral blood. Recombination linked TRBV5-1 to TRBJ2-7, with 8 junctional bases fitting TRBD2. The nucleotides are TGCGCCAGCAGCTTAGCGGGAGTCTCCTACGAGCAGTACTTC. The encoded protein is CASSLAGVSYEQYF.